A selection of T cell receptor beta chains follows, all from one sample in a study of blood T cell repertoires in COVID-19. TCRdb's table, derived via immunoSEQ multiplex PCR, lists solely in-frame clones and lacks some. The data show some 130,000 clones, around 73% seen once. Input material: peripheral blood. These receptors originate from a man aged 55 to 70 who had recovered from COVID-19. Each CDR3 is given with its conserved first and last residue. Clone size is stated in some rows and not others, as once, few, many or a class when expanded.

v_call	clone_size	j_call	cdr3_aa
TRBV27	NA	TRBJ2-7	CASSLGGKVGYEQYF
TRBV30	NA	TRBJ1-4	CAWSVGQLEEKLFF
TRBV15	NA	TRBJ1-2	CATSSRSGHLRDYGYTF
TRBV19	NA	TRBJ1-6	CASSPQQSSYNSPLHF
TRBV7-9	NA	TRBJ1-6	CASSLRQGFNSPLHF
TRBV27	NA	TRBJ2-3	CASSFGPSTDTQYF
TRBV29-1	NA	TRBJ1-1	CSVPGQGLNTEAFF
TRBV6-5	NA	TRBJ1-6	CASSYSRARDSPLHF
TRBV4-2	NA	TRBJ1-3	CASSQVPGTGVNTIYF
TRBV5-8	NA	TRBJ2-7	CASSSPTNPYEQYF
TRBV7-2	NA	TRBJ2-1	CASSISGRGGEQFF
TRBV7-9	once	TRBJ1-4	CASSLGVQTTNEKLFF
TRBV19	NA	TRBJ1-2	CASSKSGYNYGYTF
TRBV5-1	NA	TRBJ2-7	CASSPRDRLYEQYF
TRBV24-1	NA	TRBJ2-1	CATSDWDWAGGSSYNEQFF
TRBV30	once	TRBJ1-5	CAWSSQGVQPQHF
TRBV4-2	once	TRBJ2-1	CASSQGTADSYNEQFF
TRBV7-2	NA	TRBJ2-3	CASSSTGRLYSSTDTQYF
TRBV3-1/TRBV3-2	NA	TRBJ1-2	CASSQGGGGFNYGYTF
TRBV6-5	NA	TRBJ1-5	CASSQGNQPQHF
TRBV6-2/TRBV6-3	NA	TRBJ2-1	CASSYSTSGDFRYNEQFF
TRBV18	NA	TRBJ2-3	CASSRTGTAVRGTDTQYF
TRBV12-3/TRBV12-4	NA	TRBJ1-2	CASSEQGSYGYTF
TRBV19	NA	TRBJ1-2	CASSIGTGLYGYTF
TRBV10-3	NA	TRBJ1-3	CAISGNDRDSGNTIYF
TRBV28	NA	TRBJ2-7	CASSPHRTGGGYEQYF
TRBV24-1	NA	TRBJ2-2	CATSDTRTGRAGELFF
TRBV5-1	few	TRBJ1-2	CASSLGTVQDTYGYTF
TRBV7-3	NA	TRBJ2-2	CASSLGGVKNTGELFF
TRBV9	NA	TRBJ2-3	CASSVGFGGLAGTDTQYF
TRBV11-2	NA	TRBJ1-4	CASSLSGLEEEKLFF
TRBV27	NA	TRBJ2-5	CASSPQGGQETQYF
TRBV6-2/TRBV6-3	NA	TRBJ1-5	CASSYSGSGNQPQHF
TRBV6-4	NA	TRBJ2-1	CASRGTGVFSYNEQFF
TRBV5-5	NA	TRBJ1-1	CASSLQGAVDTEAFF
TRBV11-2	NA	TRBJ2-7	CASSGRGGGSLSYEQYF
TRBV7-2	NA	TRBJ2-5	CASSLGRSGGARETQYF
TRBV28	NA	TRBJ1-3	CASSLTAGGNTIYF
TRBV19	NA	TRBJ1-1	CASTGTGGPTEAFF
TRBV28	few	TRBJ2-4	CASTSSLPGRSVIQYF
TRBV7-2	NA	TRBJ1-3	CASSLVAGSGNTIYF
TRBV2	once	TRBJ1-5	CASSVSDTGNQPQHF
TRBV5-5	NA	TRBJ2-3	CASSSPGQGGTDTQYF
TRBV19	NA	TRBJ1-5	CASSNPSDTQGGQPQHF
TRBV3-1/TRBV3-2	few	TRBJ2-1	CASSFFTRDNEQFF
TRBV4-1	few	TRBJ2-7	CASSLMLAGSYEQYF
TRBV12-3/TRBV12-4	NA	TRBJ2-1	CASSFYREQFF
TRBV5-1	NA	TRBJ2-2	CASSLQGGGTGELFF
TRBV28	NA	TRBJ1-1	CASSFARFDTEAFF
TRBV9	NA	TRBJ1-4	CASSQSDSRHKLFF
TRBV9	NA	TRBJ2-5	CASSVETGGGETQYF
TRBV5-1	NA	TRBJ1-1	CASSVTGNTEAFF
TRBV24-1	NA	TRBJ2-5	CATSLTGGQETQYF
TRBV7-8	medium-sized	TRBJ2-1	CASSPTAGPVTHEQFF
TRBV5-6	NA	TRBJ2-7	CASSWDSTSYEQYF
TRBV28	few	TRBJ1-5	CASSTRQGNQPQHF
TRBV2	NA	TRBJ2-3	CASTGHRTDTQYF